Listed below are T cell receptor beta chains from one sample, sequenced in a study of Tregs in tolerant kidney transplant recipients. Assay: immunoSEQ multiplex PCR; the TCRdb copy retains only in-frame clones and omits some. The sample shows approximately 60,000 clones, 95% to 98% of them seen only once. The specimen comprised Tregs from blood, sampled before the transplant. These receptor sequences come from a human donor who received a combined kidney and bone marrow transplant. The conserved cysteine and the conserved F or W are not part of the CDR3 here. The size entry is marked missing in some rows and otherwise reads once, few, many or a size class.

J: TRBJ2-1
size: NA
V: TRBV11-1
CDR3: ASSLRPGEDNEQF

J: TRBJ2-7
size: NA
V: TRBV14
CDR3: ASSQAGGWRREQY

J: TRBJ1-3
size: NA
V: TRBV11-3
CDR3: ASSSSTVISGNTIY

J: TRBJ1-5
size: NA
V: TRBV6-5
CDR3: ASSSGGLPNQPQH

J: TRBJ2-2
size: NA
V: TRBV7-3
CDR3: ASSLTPLGGRNTGELF

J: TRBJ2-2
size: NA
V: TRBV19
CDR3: ASSLDRGYTGELF

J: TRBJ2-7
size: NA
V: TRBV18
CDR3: ASSPSRPGLAYEQY

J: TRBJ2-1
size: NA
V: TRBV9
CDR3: ASSVVGGDSSYNEQF

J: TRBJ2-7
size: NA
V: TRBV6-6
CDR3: ASSYSPGTFHEQY

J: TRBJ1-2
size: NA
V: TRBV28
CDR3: ASSPLGPTGKDGYT

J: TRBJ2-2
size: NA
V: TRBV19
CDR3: AGSGANTGELF

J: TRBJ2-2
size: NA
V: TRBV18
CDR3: ASSPNLNTGELF

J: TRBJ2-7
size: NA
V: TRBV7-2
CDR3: ASSPFGLAGGEQY

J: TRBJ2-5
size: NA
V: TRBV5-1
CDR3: ASSSIAMGETQY

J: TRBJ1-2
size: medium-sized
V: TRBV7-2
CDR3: ASSIQGSYGYT

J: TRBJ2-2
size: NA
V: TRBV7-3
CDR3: ASSSRLAGGLNTGELF

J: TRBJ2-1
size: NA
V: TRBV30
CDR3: AWSQGHNEQF

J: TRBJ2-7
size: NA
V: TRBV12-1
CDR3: ASSPPRDSHYEQY

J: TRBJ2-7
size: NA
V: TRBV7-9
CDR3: ASSLALTSGGSYEQY

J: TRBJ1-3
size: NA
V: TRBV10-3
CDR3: AISTTGHSGNTIY

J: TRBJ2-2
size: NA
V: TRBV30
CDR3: AWSVRAGMYTGELF

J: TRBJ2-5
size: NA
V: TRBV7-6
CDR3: ASSPLQETQY

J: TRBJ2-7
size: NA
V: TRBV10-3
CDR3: AIKGQGYEQY

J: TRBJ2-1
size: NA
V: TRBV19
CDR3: ASSISGWYNEQF

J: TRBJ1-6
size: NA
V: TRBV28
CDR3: ASSPAGQSNNSPLH

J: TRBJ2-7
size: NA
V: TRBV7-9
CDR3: ASSLGLAGEQY

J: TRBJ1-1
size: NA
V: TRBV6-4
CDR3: ASSEVAGAGKTF

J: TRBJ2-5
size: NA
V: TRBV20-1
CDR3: SATELGTQY

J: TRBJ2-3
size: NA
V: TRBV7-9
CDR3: ASSSSGGWSDTQY

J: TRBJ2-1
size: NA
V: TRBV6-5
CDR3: ASSYTAGTYNEQF

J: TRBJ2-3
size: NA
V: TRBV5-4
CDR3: ASSLGLAADTQY

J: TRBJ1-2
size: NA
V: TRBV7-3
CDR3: ASSLTPVGAGGGYT

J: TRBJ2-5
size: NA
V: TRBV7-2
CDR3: ASSFQTSGGQETQY

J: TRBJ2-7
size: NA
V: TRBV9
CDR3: ASSPRGSSYEQY

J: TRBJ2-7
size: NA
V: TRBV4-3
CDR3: ASSQISGQGGYEQY

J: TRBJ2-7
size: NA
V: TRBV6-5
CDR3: ASNRGYEQY

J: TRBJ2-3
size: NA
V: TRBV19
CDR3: ASSPTRLAGAADTQY

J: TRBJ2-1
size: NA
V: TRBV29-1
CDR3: SVGRGRQF

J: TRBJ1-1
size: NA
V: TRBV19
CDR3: ASSRTGVREAF

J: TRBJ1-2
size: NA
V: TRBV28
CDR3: ASSRPGTGVILDGYT

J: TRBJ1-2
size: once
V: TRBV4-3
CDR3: ASSQESRVPYGYT

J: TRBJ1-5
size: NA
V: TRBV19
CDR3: ASTRTAPRSYSNQPQH

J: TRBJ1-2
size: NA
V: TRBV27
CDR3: ASSLSIWTGGGYT

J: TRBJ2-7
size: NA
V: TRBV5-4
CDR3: ASSLGLATTYEQY

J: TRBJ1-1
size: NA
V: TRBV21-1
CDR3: ASSKVVLTGVTEAF

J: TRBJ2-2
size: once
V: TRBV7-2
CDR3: ASSPIPGGGGELF

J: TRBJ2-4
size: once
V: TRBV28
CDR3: ASSANRGRFIAKNIQY

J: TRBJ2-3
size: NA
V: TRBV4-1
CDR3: ASSQRDSRDTQY

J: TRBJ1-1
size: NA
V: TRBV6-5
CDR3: ASSSTQGYTEAF

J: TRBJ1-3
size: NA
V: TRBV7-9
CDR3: ASSSAQNGNTIY